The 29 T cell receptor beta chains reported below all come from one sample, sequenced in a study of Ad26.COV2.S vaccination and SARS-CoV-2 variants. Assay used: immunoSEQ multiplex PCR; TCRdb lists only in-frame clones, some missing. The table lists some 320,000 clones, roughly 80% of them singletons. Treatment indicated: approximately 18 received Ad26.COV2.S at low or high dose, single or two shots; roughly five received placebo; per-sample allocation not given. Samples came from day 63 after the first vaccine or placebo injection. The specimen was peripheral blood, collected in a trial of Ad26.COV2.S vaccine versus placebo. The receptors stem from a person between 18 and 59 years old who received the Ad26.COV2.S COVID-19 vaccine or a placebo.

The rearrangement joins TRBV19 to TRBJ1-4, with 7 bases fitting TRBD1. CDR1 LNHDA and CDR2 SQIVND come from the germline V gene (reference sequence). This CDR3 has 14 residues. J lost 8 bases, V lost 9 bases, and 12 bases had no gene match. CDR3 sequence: CASKYRGTEEKLFF. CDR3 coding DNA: TGTGCCAGCAAATACAGGGGAACGGAAGAAAAACTGTTTTTT.

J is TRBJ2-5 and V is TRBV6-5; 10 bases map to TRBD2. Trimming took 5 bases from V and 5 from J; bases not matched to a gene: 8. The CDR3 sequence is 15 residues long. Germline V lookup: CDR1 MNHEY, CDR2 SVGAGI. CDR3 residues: CASSLVAGGRETQYF. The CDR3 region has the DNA TGTGCCAGCAGTCTAGTAGCGGGGGGCCGGGAGACCCAGTACTTC.

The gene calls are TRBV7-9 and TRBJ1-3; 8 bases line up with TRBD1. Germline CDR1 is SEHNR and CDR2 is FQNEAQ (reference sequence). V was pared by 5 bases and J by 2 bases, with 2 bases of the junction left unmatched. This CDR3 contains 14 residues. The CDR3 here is CASSRGQAGNTIYF. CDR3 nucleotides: TGTGCCAGCAGCCGGGGACAGGCTGGAAACACCATATATTTT.

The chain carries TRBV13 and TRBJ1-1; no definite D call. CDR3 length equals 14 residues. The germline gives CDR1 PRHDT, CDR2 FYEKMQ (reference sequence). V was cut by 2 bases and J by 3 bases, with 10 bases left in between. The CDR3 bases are TGTGCCAGCAGCTTACTTCGTCGGGACACTGAAGCTTTCTTT. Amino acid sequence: CASSLLRRDTEAFF.

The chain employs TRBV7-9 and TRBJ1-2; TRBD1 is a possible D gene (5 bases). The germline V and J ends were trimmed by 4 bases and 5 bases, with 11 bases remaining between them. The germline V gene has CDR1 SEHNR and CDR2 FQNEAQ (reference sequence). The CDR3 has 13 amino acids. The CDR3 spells CASSYGGGYGYTF. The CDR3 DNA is TGTGCCAGCAGCTACGGGGGAGGGTATGGCTACACCTTC.

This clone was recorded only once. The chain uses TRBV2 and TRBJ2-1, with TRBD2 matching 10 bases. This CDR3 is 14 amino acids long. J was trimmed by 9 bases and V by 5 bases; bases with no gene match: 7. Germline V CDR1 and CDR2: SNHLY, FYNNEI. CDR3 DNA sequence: TGTGCCAGCAGTACCATAAGCGGGGGGGGTGAGCAGTTCTTC. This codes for CASSTISGGGEQFF.

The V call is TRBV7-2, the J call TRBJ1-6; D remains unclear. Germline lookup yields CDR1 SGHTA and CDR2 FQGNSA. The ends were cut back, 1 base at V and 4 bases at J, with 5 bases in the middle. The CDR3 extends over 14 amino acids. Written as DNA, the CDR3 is TGTGCCAGCAGCTTAGGAGATTATAATTCACCCCTCCACTTT. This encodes CASSLGDYNSPLHF.

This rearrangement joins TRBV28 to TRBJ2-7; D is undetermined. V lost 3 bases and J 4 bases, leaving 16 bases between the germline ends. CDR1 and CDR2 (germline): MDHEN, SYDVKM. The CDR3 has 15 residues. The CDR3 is CASSLGSRLRYEQYF. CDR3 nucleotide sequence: TGTGCCAGCAGTTTGGGTAGCCGGCTAAGATACGAGCAGTACTTC.

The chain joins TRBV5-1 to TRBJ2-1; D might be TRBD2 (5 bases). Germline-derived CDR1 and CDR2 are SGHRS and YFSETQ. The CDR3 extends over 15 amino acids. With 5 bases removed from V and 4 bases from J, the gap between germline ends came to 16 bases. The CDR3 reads CASRSRPGIYNEQFF. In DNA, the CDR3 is TGCGCCAGCAGGTCGCGTCCGGGAATATACAATGAGCAGTTCTTC.

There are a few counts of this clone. The CDR3 DNA sequence: TGTGCCAGCAGCCCTCGAACAGGGGGGGGCGAGCAGTACTTC. It specifies CASSPRTGGGEQYF. The J gene is TRBJ2-7, the V gene TRBV4-2, with D perhaps matching TRBD1 (8 bases). V was clipped by 4 bases and J by 6 bases, with 16 bases between them. The germline V gene encodes CDR1 LGHNA and CDR2 YNFKEQ. This CDR3 region has 14 residues.

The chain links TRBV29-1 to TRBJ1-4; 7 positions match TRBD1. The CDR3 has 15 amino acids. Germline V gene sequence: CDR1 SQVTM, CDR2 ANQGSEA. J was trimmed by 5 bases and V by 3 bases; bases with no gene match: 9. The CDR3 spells CSVDGGTEENEKLFF. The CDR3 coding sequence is TGCAGCGTTGACGGTGGGACAGAAGAAAATGAAAAACTGTTTTTT.

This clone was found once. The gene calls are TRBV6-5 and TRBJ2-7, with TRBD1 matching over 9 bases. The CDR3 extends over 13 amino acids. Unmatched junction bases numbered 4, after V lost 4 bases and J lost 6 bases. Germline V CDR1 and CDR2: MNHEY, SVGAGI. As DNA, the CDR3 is TGTGCCAGCAGTTCCTACAGGGGGCCCGAGCAGTACTTC. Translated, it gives CASSSYRGPEQYF.

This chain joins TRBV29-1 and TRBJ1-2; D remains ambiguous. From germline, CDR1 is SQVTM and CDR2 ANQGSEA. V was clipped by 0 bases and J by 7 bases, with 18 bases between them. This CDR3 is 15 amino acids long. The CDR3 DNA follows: TGCAGCGTTGAAGATCTAACGTGGGGAGAGGGTGGCTACACCTTC. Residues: CSVEDLTWGEGGYTF.

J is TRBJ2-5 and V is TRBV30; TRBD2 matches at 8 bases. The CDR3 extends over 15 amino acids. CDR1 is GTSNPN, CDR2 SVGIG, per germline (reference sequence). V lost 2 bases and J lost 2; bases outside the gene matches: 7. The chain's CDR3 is CAWSIRGGVQETQYF. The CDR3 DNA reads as TGTGCCTGGAGTATACGGGGGGGCGTTCAAGAGACCCAGTACTTC.

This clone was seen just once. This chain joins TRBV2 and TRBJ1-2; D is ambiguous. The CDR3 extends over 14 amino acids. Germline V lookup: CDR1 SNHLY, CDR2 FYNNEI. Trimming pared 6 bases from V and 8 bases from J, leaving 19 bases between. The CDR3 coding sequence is TGTGCCAGCAGGCGAGAAGACACAGACCTGGGCTACACCTTC. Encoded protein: CASRREDTDLGYTF.

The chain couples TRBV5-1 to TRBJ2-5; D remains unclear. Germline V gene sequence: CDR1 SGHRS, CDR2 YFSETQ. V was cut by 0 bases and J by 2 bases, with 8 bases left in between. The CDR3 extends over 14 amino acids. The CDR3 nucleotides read TGCGCCAGCAGCTTGGAACACTTGCAAGAGACCCAGTACTTC. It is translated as CASSLEHLQETQYF.

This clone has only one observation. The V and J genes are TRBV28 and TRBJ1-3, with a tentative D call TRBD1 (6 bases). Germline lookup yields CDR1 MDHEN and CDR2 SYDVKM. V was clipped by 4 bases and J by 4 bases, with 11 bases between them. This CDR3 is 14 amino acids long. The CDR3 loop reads CASSSPGVGNTIYF. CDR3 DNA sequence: TGTGCCAGCAGTTCCCCAGGGGTCGGAAACACCATATATTTT.

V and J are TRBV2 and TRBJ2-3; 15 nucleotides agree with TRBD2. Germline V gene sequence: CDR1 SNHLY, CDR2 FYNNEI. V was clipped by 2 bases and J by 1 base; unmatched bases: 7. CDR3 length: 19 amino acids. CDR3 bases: TGTGCCAGCAGTGAACCCCCCGGGACTAGCGGGGGGCGCACAGATACGCAGTATTTT. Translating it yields CASSEPPGTSGGRTDTQYF.

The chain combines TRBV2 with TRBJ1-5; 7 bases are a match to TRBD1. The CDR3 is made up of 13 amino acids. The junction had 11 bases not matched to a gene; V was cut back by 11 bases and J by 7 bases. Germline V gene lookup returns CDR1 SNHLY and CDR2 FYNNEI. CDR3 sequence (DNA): TGTGCCGGTGTGACAGGGCTCGGGCAGCCCCAGCATTTT. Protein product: CAGVTGLGQPQHF. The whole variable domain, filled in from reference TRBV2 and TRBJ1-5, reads EPEVTQTPSHQVTQMGQEVILRCVPISNHLYFYWYRQILGQKVEFLVSFYNNEISEKSEIFDDQFSVERPDGSNFTLKIRSTKLEDSAMYFCAGVTGLGQPQHFGDGTRLSIL.

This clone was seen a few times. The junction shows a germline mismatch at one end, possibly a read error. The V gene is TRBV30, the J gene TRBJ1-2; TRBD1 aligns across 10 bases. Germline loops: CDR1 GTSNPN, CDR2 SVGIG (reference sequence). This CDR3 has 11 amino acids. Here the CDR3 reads CAWGGTGDFQF. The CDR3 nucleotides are TGTGCCTGGGGGGGGACAGGGGACTTCCAATTC.

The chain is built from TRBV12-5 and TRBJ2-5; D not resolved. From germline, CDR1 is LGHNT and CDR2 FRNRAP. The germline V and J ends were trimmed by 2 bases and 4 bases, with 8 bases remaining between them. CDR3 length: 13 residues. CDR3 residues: CASGLLDGETQYF. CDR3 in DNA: TGTGCTAGTGGTTTGCTGGATGGAGAGACCCAGTACTTC.

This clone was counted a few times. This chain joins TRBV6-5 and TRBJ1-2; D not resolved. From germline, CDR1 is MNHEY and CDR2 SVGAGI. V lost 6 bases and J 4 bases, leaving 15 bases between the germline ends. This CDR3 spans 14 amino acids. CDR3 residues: CASSAQTDGYGYTF. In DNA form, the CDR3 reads TGTGCCAGCAGCGCTCAGACGGACGGCTATGGCTACACCTTC.

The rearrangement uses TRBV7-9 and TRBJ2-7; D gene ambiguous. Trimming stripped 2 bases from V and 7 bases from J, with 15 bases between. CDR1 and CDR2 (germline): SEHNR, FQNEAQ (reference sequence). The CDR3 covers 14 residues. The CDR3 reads CASSLRSGGQEQYF. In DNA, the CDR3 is TGTGCCAGCAGCTTAAGGTCTGGCGGTCAAGAGCAGTACTTC.

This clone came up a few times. Here the CDR3 reads CASSQGIQGYEQYF. CDR3 in DNA: TGTGCCAGCAGCCAAGGGATCCAGGGCTACGAGCAGTACTTC. The chain recombines TRBV4-2 with TRBJ2-7, with D possibly being TRBD1 (5 bases). Germline-derived CDR1 and CDR2 are LGHNA and YNFKEQ. V lost 1 base, J lost 3 bases, and 10 bases lay in between. The CDR3 runs to 14 residues.

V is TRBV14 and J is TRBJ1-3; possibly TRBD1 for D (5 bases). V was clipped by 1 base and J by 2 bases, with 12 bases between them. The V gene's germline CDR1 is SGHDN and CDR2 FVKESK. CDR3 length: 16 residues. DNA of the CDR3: TGTGCCAGCAGCCAAGTACCGGGGGGAACTGGAAACACCATATATTTT. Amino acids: CASSQVPGGTGNTIYF.

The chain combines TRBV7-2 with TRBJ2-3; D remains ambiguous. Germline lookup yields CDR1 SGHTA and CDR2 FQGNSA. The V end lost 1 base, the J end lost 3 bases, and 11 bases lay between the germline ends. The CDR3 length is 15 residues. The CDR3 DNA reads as TGTGCCAGCAGCTTAGTTGTGATCAGGACAGATACGCAGTATTTT. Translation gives CASSLVVIRTDTQYF. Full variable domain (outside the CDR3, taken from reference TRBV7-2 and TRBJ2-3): GAGVSQSPSNKVTEKGKDVELRCDPISGHTALYWYRQSLGQGLEFLIYFQGNSAPDKSGLPSDRFSAERTGGSVSTLTIQRTQQEDSAVYLCASSLVVIRTDTQYFGPGTRLTVL.

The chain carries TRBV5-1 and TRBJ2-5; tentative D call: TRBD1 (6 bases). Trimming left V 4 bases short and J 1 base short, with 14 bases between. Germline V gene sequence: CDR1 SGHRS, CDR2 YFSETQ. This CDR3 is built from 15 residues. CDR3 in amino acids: CASSNNLGGQETQYF. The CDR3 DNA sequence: TGCGCCAGCAGCAACAACCTAGGGGGCCAAGAGACCCAGTACTTC.

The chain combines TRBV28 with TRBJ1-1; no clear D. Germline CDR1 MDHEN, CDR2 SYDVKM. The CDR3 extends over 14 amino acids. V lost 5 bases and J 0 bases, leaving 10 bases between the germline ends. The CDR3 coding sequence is TGTGCCAGCAGTGCTCGTAGCCTGAACACTGAAGCTTTCTTT. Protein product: CASSARSLNTEAFF.

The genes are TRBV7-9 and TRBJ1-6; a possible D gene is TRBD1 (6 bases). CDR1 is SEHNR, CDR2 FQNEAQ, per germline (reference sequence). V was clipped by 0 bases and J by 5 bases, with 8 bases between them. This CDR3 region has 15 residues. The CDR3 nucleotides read TGTGCCAGCAGCTTAGCCGGACAGAATAATTCACCCCTCCACTTT. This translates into CASSLAGQNNSPLHF.